This T cell receptor (beta chain) is drawn from a study of blood T cell repertoires in COVID-19. As processed by the authors: Estimation of nucleated cell counts relied on the amplification of reference gene primers. Profiled with immunoSEQ multiplex PCR; TCRdb holds only in-frame clones, not every one. The V and J calls and clone size come from that table; D and trimming were worked out from the DNA. The sample includes over 100,000 clones, around nine tenths of them seen just once. Germline CDR1 LNHDA, CDR2 SQIVND (reference sequence). The V gene lost 2 bases and the J gene lost 2 bases, with 18 bases spanning the gap. The CDR3 contains 17 residues.

This chain links TRBV19 with TRBJ1-2, with D perhaps matching TRBD1 (6 bases). The TCR was taken from a man aged 50-60 years with active or convalescent COVID-19. The sequencing sample was made of peripheral blood. The CDR3 is CASSILSAGVENYGYTF. The CDR3 region has the DNA TGTGCCAGTAGTATATTGTCGGCAGGGGTTGAAAACTATGGCTACACCTTC.